Below, 23 T cell receptor beta chains from the same sample are listed, as sequenced in a study of regulatory T cells in long-lasting Graves disease. Both iRepertoire HTBI primers and Arm-PCR of CDR3 regions were used to build the TCR beta libraries. TCRdb passed the multiplex PCR reads through MiXCR, listing each CDR3 protein once. The sample gives roughly 420,000 distinct CDR3 sequences, 14% of which show up once; under 20% is in the top ten. Specified time point: newly diagnosed GD, antithyroid drugs for less than 3 months. Researchers made the TCR library from RNA that was extracted from PBMCs. Another study also made use of these data, one on T cells in Graves' hyperthyroidism and ophthalmopathy.

This material consisted of peripheral blood mononuclear cells (PBMCs), taken at new diagnosis, from a patient treated with antithyroid drugs. These receptor sequences come from a woman in her forties or fifties with Graves disease.

The V call is TRBV3-1, the J call TRBJ2-1; TRBD2 matches at 12 bases. CDR1 LGHDT and CDR2 YNNKEL come from the germline V gene (reference sequence). V trimming: 2 bases; J trimming: 8 bases; junction bases outside the gene matches: 7. The CDR3 sequence is 16 residues long. The CDR3 DNA reads as TGTGCCAGCAGCCAATTTCTAGCGGGAGGGCCACATGAGCAGTTCTTC. Translating gives CASSQFLAGGPHEQFF.

Many counts were recorded for this clonotype. The chain recombines TRBV5-1 with TRBJ2-7, with no clear D. Germline V gene lookup returns CDR1 SGHRS and CDR2 YFSETQ. The CDR3 contains 13 residues. Trimming left V 3 bases short and J 3 bases short, with 10 bases between. In DNA, the CDR3 is TGCGCCAGCAGCTACCCGGACGGCTACGAGCAGTACTTC. This codes for CASSYPDGYEQYF.

This clonotype was detected only a few times. V is TRBV19 and J is TRBJ1-2; 9 positions agree with TRBD1. CDR1 LNHDA and CDR2 SQIVND come from the germline V gene (reference sequence). After removal of 5 bases from V and 8 bases from J, the junction contained 9 bases not matched to a gene. This CDR3 contains 14 residues. The CDR3 DNA is TGTGCCAGTAGTGGCGGACAGGGGACTCGGGGCTACACCTTC. Translated: CASSGGQGTRGYTF.

This clonotype was detected ten times or more. V usage is TRBV3-1 and J usage is TRBJ2-3; D is uncertain. V lost 4 bases to trimming and J lost 8 bases, with 10 bases between them. Germline V gene lookup returns CDR1 LGHDT and CDR2 YNNKEL (reference sequence). The CDR3 covers 12 residues. The CDR3 here is CASSPILGTQYF. DNA of the CDR3: TGTGCCAGCAGCCCAATCTTGGGTACGCAGTATTTT.

With regard to this clonotype: A much larger clone lies a single base off, so this may be a read error. The chain employs TRBV7-9 and TRBJ2-5; D gene unclear. The DNA end is a closer match to TRBJ2-1, so the J assignment may be wrong. This CDR3 has 15 residues. The germline CDR1 and CDR2 sequences are SEHNR and FQNEAQ (reference sequence). The DNA for the CDR3 is TGTGCCAGCAGCTTAATTCTTGGGGTCGTGAATGAGCAGTTCTTC. It codes for CASSLILGVVNEQFF.

In its sample, this clonotype was seen many times. The chain has TRBV28 and TRBJ2-7, with 7 nucleotides matching TRBD2. Germline lookup yields CDR1 MDHEN and CDR2 SYDVKM. The ends lost 7 bases at V and 0 bases at J; junction bases unmatched: 9. The CDR3 extends over 15 amino acids. CDR3 nucleotide sequence: TGTGCCAGCACCCAGACGACTAGCAGCTCCTACGAGCAGTACTTC. Its translation: CASTQTTSSSYEQYF.

The chain uses TRBV2 and TRBJ1-3; D is perhaps TRBD1 (5 bases). Germline V gene sequence: CDR1 SNHLY, CDR2 FYNNEI. Trimming pared 8 bases from V and 4 bases from J, leaving 12 bases between. The CDR3 contains 13 residues. The CDR3: CASVEGVGNTIYF. The CDR3 coding sequence is TGTGCCAGCGTGGAAGGGGTCGGAAACACCATATATTTT.

This chain connects TRBV4-1 to TRBJ2-1; possible D gene TRBD2, 6 bases. The V gene's germline CDR1 is MGHRA and CDR2 YSYEKL. This CDR3 has 17 amino acids. The germline V and J ends were trimmed by 3 bases and 0 bases, with 15 bases remaining between them. The CDR3 coding sequence is TGCGCCAGCAGCCAGACTTACGGGGGAAGCTCCTACAATGAGCAGTTCTTC. This translates into CASSQTYGGSSYNEQFF.

This clonotype was seen a few times. At one end the junction does not follow the germline gene, possibly because of a read error. The chain recombines TRBV25-1 with TRBJ2-1, with D tentatively TRBD1 (6 bases). The CDR3 has 16 amino acids. Germline CDR1 and CDR2: MGHDK and SYGVNS. The CDR3 here is CSSSGYRDLSYNEQFF. In DNA form, the CDR3 reads TGTTCCAGCAGTGGTTACAGGGATCTCTCCTACAATGAGCAGTTCTTC. The full variable domain, completed using reference TRBV25-1 and TRBJ2-1, is EADIYQTPRYLVIGTGKKITLECSQTMGHDKMYWYQQDPGMELHLIHYSYGVNSTEKGDLSSESTVSRIRTEHFPLTLESARPSHTSQYLCSSSGYRDLSYNEQFFGPGTRLTVL.

J is TRBJ2-3 and V is TRBV10-1, with unresolved D. V lost 2 bases to trimming and J lost 2 bases, with 11 bases between them. The CDR3 extends over 15 amino acids. Germline V CDR1 and CDR2: WNHNN, SYGVQD (reference sequence). In DNA form, the CDR3 reads TGCGCCAGCAGTGAGGAGGAGCGCGCCACAGATACGCAGTATTTT. It translates to CASSEEERATDTQYF.

As regards this clonotype: A far larger clone is only one base removed, so a read error is likely. This likely comes from a read error, as the CDR3 has no conserved phenylalanine or tryptophan at its end. The chain links TRBV6-1 to TRBJ2-7, with 11 bases lining up with TRBD2. The germline V gene has CDR1 MNHNS and CDR2 SASEGT. The CDR3 spans 15 residues. V lost 6 bases and J lost 3; bases outside the gene matches: 7. CDR3 sequence: CASRTGTSGSYEQYL. The CDR3, as DNA: TGTGCCAGCAGGACCGGGACTAGCGGTAGCTACGAGCAGTACCTC.

This clonotype was detected ten times or more. This sequence joins TRBV12-3 or TRBV12-4 and TRBJ1-3; TRBD1 is a possible D gene (5 bases). CDR3 size: 16 residues. V was trimmed by 4 bases and J by 4 bases, leaving 17 bases between them. The CDR3 is CASSSPGQSAGNTIYF. The CDR3 region has the DNA TGTGCCAGCAGTTCCCCCGGACAATCGGCGGGAAACACCATATATTTT.

This clonotype was seen many times. The rearrangement links TRBV10-3 to TRBJ2-5; 10 positions match TRBD2. V lost 11 bases to trimming and J lost 3 bases; unmatched junction nucleotides: 3. In germline, CDR1 is ENHRY, CDR2 SYGVKD. The CDR3 length is 12 residues. The CDR3 region is CAAGTSEETQYF. CDR3 sequence (DNA): TGTGCCGCCGGGACTAGCGAAGAGACCCAGTACTTC.

In its sample, this clonotype was seen a few times. This may stem from a read error, because a much larger clone lies one nucleotide away. The chain is built from TRBV28 and TRBJ1-2, with 7 nucleotides matching TRBD1. The length of the CDR3 is 13 residues. Germline-derived CDR1 and CDR2 are MDHEN and SYDVKM. The CDR3 reads CASSPDRAYGHTF. The CDR3 coding sequence is TGTGCCAGCAGCCCCGACAGGGCCTATGGCCACACCTTC.

This clonotype was seen many times. The chain uses TRBV6-2 or TRBV6-3 and TRBJ2-1; TRBD2 matches at 13 bases. The CDR3 spans 14 residues. J lost 4 bases, V lost 6 bases, and 0 bases had no gene match. Germline values: CDR1 MNHEY, CDR2 SVGEGT. The CDR3 DNA is TGTGCCAGCAGGGGACTAGCGGGATACAATGAGCAGTTCTTC. This codes for CASRGLAGYNEQFF.

This clonotype was observed a few times. The chain employs TRBV19 and TRBJ2-1; 11 bases agree with TRBD2. Per the germline V gene, CDR1 is LNHDA and CDR2 is SQIVND (reference sequence). This CDR3 is built from 15 residues. The CDR3 is CTSRIAGGPYNEQFF. CDR3 coding DNA: TGTACCTCACGGATAGCGGGAGGGCCCTACAATGAGCAGTTCTTC.

The CDR3: CASSLTGLITEAFF. For the CDR3, the DNA is TGTGCCAGCAGCTTAACAGGGTTAATCACTGAAGCTTTCTTT. The chain links TRBV7-9 to TRBJ1-1, with D possibly being TRBD1 (6 bases). This CDR3 comprises 14 residues. Germline V gene sequence: CDR1 SEHNR, CDR2 FQNEAQ (reference sequence). Trimming took 2 bases from V and 4 from J, leaving 11 bases between them.

This clonotype was recorded many times. V and J are TRBV28 and TRBJ2-1; D possibly corresponds to TRBD2 (7 bases). Trimming pared 6 bases from V and 7 bases from J, leaving 25 bases between. Germline CDR1 MDHEN, CDR2 SYDVKM. CDR3 size: 17 residues. CDR3 DNA: TGTGCCAGCAGCTCAGGTGGGGGCGGGAGTGGGGTGAATGAGCAGTTCTTC. Translated, it gives CASSSGGGGSGVNEQFF.

At least ten counts were recorded for this clonotype. The chain couples TRBV2 to TRBJ2-5, with unresolved D. V was shortened by 7 bases and J by 4 bases, with 16 bases between the two germline ends. The CDR3 length is 14 residues. Germline V gene lookup returns CDR1 SNHLY and CDR2 FYNNEI. The CDR3 region has the DNA TGTGCCAGCACCCCGGGCAGGCTCGGAGAGACCCAGTACTTC. It codes for CASTPGRLGETQYF.

This clonotype was counted only a few times. CDR3 nucleotides: TGCGCCAGCAGTGCGACAGGGCCGACAGATACGCAGTATTTT. Encoded protein: CASSATGPTDTQYF. The chain carries TRBV10-1 and TRBJ2-3; 7 bases fit TRBD1. Per the germline V gene, CDR1 is WNHNN and CDR2 is SYGVQD (reference sequence). The CDR3 has 14 amino acids. V was clipped by 4 bases and J by 3 bases; unmatched bases: 4.

This clonotype was recorded at least ten times. The gene calls are TRBV5-1 and TRBJ2-1; the match to TRBD2 covers 14 bases. The CDR3 loop spans 15 amino acids. Germline CDR1 SGHRS, CDR2 YFSETQ. The V segment lost 5 bases and the J segment 8 bases; nucleotides outside the gene matches: 6. CDR3 nucleotide sequence: TGCGCCAGCAGTCAGGGACTAGCGGGAGCCTATGAGCAGTTCTTC. Its protein product is CASSQGLAGAYEQFF.

This clonotype was found a few times. The CDR3 bases are TGTGCCAGCTCACCACTCAGTCCATACCACCGCACAGATACGCAGTATTTT. It encodes CASSPLSPYHRTDTQYF. This chain links TRBV18 with TRBJ2-3; D uncertain. This CDR3 spans 17 amino acids. The germline gives CDR1 KGHSH, CDR2 LQKENI. The V end was cut by 1 base, the J end by 1 base, with 15 bases between. Drawing the rest from reference TRBV18 and TRBJ2-3, the complete variable domain is NAGVMQNPRHLVRRRGQEARLRCSPMKGHSHVYWYRQLPEEGLKFMVYLQKENIIDESGMPKERFSAEFPKEGPSILRIQQVVRGDSAAYFCASSPLSPYHRTDTQYFGPGTRLTVL.

This clonotype occurred many times. The chain recombines TRBV5-1 with TRBJ2-7, with D perhaps matching TRBD2 (5 bases). The V end lost 1 base, the J end lost 5 bases, and 10 bases lay between the germline ends. The germline V gene has CDR1 SGHRS and CDR2 YFSETQ. The CDR3 loop spans 13 amino acids. CDR3 DNA sequence: TGCGCCAGCAGCTTGTCGGCTAGCAACGAGCAGTACTTC. Translating it yields CASSLSASNEQYF.